One sample yielded the 4 T cell receptor beta chains listed below, sequenced in a study of control samples from healthy donors and cancer patients. Produced via immunoSEQ multiplex PCR; TCRdb's table is partial and in-frame only. The data show some 74,000 clones, with 94% seen just once and 2.8% held by the top ten. Input material: blood. All receptors come from a woman in her thirties in good health.

The chain links TRBV15 to TRBJ1-1; D remains unclear. Per germline, CDR1 LNHNV and CDR2 YYDKDF (reference sequence). The CDR3 loop spans 13 amino acids. V was cut by 0 bases and J by 10 bases, with 12 bases left in between. CDR3 bases: TGTGCCACCAGCAGAGATTATAGGCAAGGAGCTTTCTTT. This encodes CATSRDYRQGAFF.

The J gene is TRBJ1-5, the V gene TRBV28; weak D call: TRBD1 (6 bases). Germline V gene sequence: CDR1 MDHEN, CDR2 SYDVKM. CDR3 length: 15 residues. V dropped 7 bases and J dropped 3 bases, with 16 bases sitting between them. CDR3 bases: TGTGCCAGCAATCCCTCCTGGGGGGCCAATCAGCCCCAGCATTTT. The encoded protein is CASNPSWGANQPQHF.

The CDR3 DNA reads TGTGCCAGCAGTTACCGGGACAGGGGAACTGAAGCTTTCTTT. This sequence encodes CASSYRDRGTEAFF. The chain combines TRBV6-6 with TRBJ1-1; 10 bases match TRBD1. V was clipped by 2 bases and J by 5 bases; unmatched bases: 2. The CDR3 is made up of 14 amino acids. CDR1 is MNHNY, CDR2 SVGAGI, per germline (reference sequence).

The chain recombines TRBV19 with TRBJ2-2; TRBD1 matches at 9 bases. V gave up 5 bases and J gave up 5 bases; unmatched junction bases: 6. The CDR3 is made up of 15 amino acids. Germline V lookup: CDR1 LNHDA, CDR2 SQIVND (reference sequence). CDR3 sequence: CASSPRQGGTGELFF. The CDR3, as DNA: TGTGCCAGTAGTCCCCGACAGGGGGGGACCGGGGAGCTGTTTTTT.